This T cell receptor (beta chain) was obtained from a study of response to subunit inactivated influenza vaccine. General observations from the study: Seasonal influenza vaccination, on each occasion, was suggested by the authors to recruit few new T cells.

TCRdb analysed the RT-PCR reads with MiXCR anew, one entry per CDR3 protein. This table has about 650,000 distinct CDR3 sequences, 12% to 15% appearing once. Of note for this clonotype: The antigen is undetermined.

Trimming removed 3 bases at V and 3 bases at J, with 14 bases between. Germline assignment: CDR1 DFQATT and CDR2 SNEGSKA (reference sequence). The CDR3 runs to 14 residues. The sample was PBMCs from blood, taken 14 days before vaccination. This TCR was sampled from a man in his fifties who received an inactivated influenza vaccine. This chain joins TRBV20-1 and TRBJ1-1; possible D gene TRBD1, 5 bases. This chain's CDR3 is CSARGRVGYTEAFF. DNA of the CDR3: TGCAGTGCTAGGGGCAGGGTGGGGTACACTGAAGCTTTCTTT.